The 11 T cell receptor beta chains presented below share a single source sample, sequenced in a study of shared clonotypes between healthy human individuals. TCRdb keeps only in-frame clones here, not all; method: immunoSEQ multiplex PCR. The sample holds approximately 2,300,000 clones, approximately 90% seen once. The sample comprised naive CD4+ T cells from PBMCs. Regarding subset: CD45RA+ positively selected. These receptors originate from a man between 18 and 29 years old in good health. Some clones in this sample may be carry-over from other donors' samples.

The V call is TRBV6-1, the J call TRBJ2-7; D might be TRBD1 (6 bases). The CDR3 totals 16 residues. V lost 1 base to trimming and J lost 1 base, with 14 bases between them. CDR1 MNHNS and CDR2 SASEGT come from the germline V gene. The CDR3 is CASSEEVSTGSYEQYF. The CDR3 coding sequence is TGTGCCAGCAGTGAAGAAGTTTCGACAGGATCCTACGAGCAGTACTTC.

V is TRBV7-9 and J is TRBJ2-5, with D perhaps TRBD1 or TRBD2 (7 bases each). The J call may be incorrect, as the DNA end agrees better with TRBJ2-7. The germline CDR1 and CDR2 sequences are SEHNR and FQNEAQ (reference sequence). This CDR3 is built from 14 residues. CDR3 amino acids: CASSRRQGGAEQYF. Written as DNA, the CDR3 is TGTGCCAGCAGCAGACGACAGGGAGGGGCCGAGCAGTACTTC.

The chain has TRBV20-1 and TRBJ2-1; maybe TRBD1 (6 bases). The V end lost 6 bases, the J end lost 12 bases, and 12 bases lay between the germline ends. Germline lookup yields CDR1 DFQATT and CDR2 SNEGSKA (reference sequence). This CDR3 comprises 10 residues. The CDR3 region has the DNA TGCAGTGCCGGAGGACAGCTGCAGTTCTTC. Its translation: CSAGGQLQFF.

The CDR3 nucleotides read TGCGCCAGCAGCCAAGATCATAAGGCACCAGGGGTCTCTAGCGGGAGGCCCAATGAGCAGTTCTTC. Translating gives CASSQDHKAPGVSSGRPNEQFF. This chain uses TRBV4-1 with TRBJ2-1, with 11 bases matching TRBD2. The CDR3 sequence is 22 residues long. Germline V gene data show CDR1 as MGHRA and CDR2 as YSYEKL. J lost 6 bases, V lost 0 bases, and 22 bases had no gene match.

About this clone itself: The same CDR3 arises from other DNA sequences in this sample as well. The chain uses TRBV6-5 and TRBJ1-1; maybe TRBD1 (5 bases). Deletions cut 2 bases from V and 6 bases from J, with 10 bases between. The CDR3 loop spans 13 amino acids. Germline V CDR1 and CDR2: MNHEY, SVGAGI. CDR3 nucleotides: TGTGCCAGCAGTTACCCGGGACGGCCTGAAGCTTTCTTT. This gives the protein CASSYPGRPEAFF.

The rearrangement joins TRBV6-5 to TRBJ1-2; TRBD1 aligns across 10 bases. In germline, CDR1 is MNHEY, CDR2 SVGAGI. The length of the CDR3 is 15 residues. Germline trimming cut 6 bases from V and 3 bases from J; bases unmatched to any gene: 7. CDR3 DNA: TGTGCCAGCAGGCCGGGACAGGGGTTTTACTATGGCTACACCTTC. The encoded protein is CASRPGQGFYYGYTF.

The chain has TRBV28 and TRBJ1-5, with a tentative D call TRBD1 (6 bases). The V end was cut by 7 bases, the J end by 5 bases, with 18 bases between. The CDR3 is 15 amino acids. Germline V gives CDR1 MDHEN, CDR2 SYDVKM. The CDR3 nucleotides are TGTGCCAGCACTTCGCCGCAGGGGAAGTATCAGCCCCAGCATTTT. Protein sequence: CASTSPQGKYQPQHF.

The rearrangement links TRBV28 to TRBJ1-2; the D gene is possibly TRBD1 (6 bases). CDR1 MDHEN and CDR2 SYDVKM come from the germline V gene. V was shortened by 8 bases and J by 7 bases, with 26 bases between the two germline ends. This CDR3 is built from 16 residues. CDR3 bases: TGTGCCAGCGATTTTACCCGGGACATCGCTGGTCGTGGCTACACCTTC. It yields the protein CASDFTRDIAGRGYTF.

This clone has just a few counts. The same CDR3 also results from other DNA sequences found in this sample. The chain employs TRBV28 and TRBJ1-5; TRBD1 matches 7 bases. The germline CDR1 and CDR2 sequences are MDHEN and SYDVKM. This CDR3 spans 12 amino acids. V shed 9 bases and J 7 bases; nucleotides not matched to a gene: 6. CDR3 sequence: CASRQGGQPQHF. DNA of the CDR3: TGTGCCAGTCGACAGGGCGGACAGCCCCAGCATTTT.

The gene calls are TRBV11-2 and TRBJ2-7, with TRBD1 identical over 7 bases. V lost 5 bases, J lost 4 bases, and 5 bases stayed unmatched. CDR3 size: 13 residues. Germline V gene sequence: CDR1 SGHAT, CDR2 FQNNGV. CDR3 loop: CASSADRVYEQYF. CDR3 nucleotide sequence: TGTGCCAGCAGCGCTGACAGGGTTTACGAGCAGTACTTC.

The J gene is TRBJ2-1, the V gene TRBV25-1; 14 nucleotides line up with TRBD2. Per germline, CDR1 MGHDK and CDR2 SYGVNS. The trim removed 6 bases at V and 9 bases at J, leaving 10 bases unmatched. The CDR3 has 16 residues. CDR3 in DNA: TGTGCCAGCAGGGGAACCGGGACTAGCGGGGGCGGTGAGCAGTTCTTC. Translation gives CASRGTGTSGGGEQFF.